This T cell receptor (beta chain) was identified during a study of OX40 agonist ivuxolimab in advanced cancers. Overall study results and limits: There was clonal expansion of CD4+ and CD8+ blood T cells by week 6 at 0.1 to 3.0 mg/kg.

The CDR3 has 15 residues. The germline V and J ends were trimmed by 4 bases and 6 bases, with 16 bases remaining between them. From germline, CDR1 is LNHDA and CDR2 SQIVND (reference sequence). The table came from immunoSEQ multiplex PCR; TCRdb's copy has only in-frame clones and leaves some out. The sample includes approximately 90,000 clones, about 88% of them seen just once. For this clone: Its cognate antigen is unknown.

The sample consisted of CD4+ or CD8+ T cells sorted from blood, taken in a trial of the OX40 agonist ivuxolimab. The chain recombines TRBV19 with TRBJ1-5; D might be TRBD1 (6 bases). The clonotype originates from an adult with an advanced solid tumor such as melanoma, head and neck, liver or kidney cancer. CDR3: CASSTSRGLGQPQHF. The CDR3 DNA reads TGTGCCAGTAGTACGAGCCGGGGGCTAGGTCAGCCCCAGCATTTT.